Described below is a single TCR beta chain sequence and its context. Antigen specificity is unknown. V lost 0 bases and J lost 4, with 4 bases in between. The CDR3 loop spans 12 amino acids. CDR1 SGHRS and CDR2 YFSETQ come from the germline V gene. Profiled with immunoSEQ multiplex PCR; TCRdb holds only in-frame clones, not every one. Of 45,000 or so clones in the sample, around 96% were seen once. This entry comes from a study of T cells in tuberculosis. Study observations and caveats: GMM-specific TCRs were nearer to active tuberculosis alpha repertoires, suggesting expansion. Samples were chosen by availability of cryopreserved specimens. Classification accuracy was 87% (AUROC over 0.85) with the GMM-specific repertoire.

This sequence originates from a donor aged 10-35 years with latent tuberculosis or without tuberculosis infection. Input material: PBMCs. The chain has TRBV5-1 and TRBJ1-2; no clear D gene. CDR3 coding DNA: TGCGCCAGCAGCTTGGACACCTATGGCTACACCTTC. This gives the protein CASSLDTYGYTF. The full variable domain, rest sourced from reference TRBV5-1 and TRBJ1-2, is KAGVTQTPRYLIKTRGQQVTLSCSPISGHRSVSWYQQTPGQGLQFLFEYFSETQRNKGNFPGRFSGRQFSNSRSEMNVSTLELGDSALYLCASSLDTYGYTFGSGTRLTVV.